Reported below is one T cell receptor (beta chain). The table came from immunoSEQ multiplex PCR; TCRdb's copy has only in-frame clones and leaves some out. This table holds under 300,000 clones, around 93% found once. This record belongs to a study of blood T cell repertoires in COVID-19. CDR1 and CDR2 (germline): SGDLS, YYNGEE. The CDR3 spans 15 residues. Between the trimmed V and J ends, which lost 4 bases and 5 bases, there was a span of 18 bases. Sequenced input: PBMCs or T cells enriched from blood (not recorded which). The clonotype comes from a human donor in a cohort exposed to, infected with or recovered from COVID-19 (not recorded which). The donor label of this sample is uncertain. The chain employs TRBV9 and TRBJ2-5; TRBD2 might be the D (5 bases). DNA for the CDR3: TGTGCCAGCAGCCCTGCCCCGGGGTTTCCGGAGACCCAGTACTTC. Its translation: CASSPAPGFPETQYF.